These 21 T cell receptor beta chains were all obtained from the same sample, sequenced in a study of OX40 agonist ivuxolimab in advanced cancers. The repertoire was sequenced with immunoSEQ multiplex PCR; TCRdb's copy has only in-frame clones and lacks some. There are approximately 82,000 clones in the sample; approximately 89% occur only once, and less than 2.5% lies in the top ten. The sample in question was CD4+ or CD8+ T cells sorted from blood, obtained in a trial of the OX40 agonist ivuxolimab. These receptors were taken from an adult with an advanced solid tumor such as melanoma, head and neck, liver or kidney cancer.

The chain recombines TRBV29-1 with TRBJ2-6; no definite D call. The germline V and J ends were trimmed by 5 bases and 0 bases, with 5 bases remaining between them. The CDR3 runs to 13 residues. Looked up from germline, CDR1 is SQVTM and CDR2 is ANQGSEA. CDR3 region: CSVYISGANVLTF. DNA for the CDR3: TGCAGCGTTTATATCTCTGGGGCCAACGTCCTGACTTTC. Complete variable domain (other parts from reference TRBV29-1 and TRBJ2-6): SAVISQKPSRDICQRGTSLTIQCQVDSQVTMMFWYRQQPGQSLTLIATANQGSEATYESGFVIDKFPISRPNLTFSTLTVSNMSPEDSSIYLCSVYISGANVLTFGAGSRLTVL.

This chain links TRBV11-2 with TRBJ2-7; 8 nucleotides line up with TRBD1. CDR1 is SGHAT and CDR2 is FQNNGV in the germline V gene. The CDR3 is 15 residues long. Trimming removed 4 bases from V and 2 bases from J; junction bases left unmatched: 7. This CDR3 is CASSSRQGLAYEQYF. CDR3 coding DNA: TGTGCCAGCAGCTCTCGACAGGGGTTAGCCTACGAGCAGTACTTC.

The genes are TRBV4-2 and TRBJ1-1; D is unresolved. CDR1 and CDR2 (germline): LGHNA, YNFKEQ. V lost 3 bases and J 0 bases, leaving 11 bases between the germline ends. The CDR3 is 15 amino acids. The CDR3 DNA reads as TGTGCCAGCAGCCAGGGTGACACGGTGAACACTGAAGCTTTCTTT. It encodes CASSQGDTVNTEAFF.

The gene calls are TRBV5-8 and TRBJ1-4; the D is unclear. Trimming removed 0 bases from V and 0 bases from J, with 9 bases in between. In germline, CDR1 is SGHTS, CDR2 YDEGEE. The CDR3 length is 16 residues. The CDR3 coding sequence is TGTGCCAGCAGCTTGGTCGGCCGGACAACTAATGAAAAACTGTTTTTT. Protein product: CASSLVGRTTNEKLFF.

V is TRBV2 and J is TRBJ2-5; D is undetermined. The CDR3 consists of 11 residues. Trimming left V 6 bases short and J 1 base short, with 3 bases between. Germline CDR1 is SNHLY and CDR2 is FYNNEI. The CDR3 region has the DNA TGTGCCAGCAGGATCCAAGAGACCCAGTACTTC. It specifies CASRIQETQYF.

This sequence joins TRBV5-6 and TRBJ2-5, with 8 bases that match TRBD1. The CDR3 extends over 15 amino acids. The ends lost 6 bases at V and 5 bases at J; junction bases unmatched: 12. Germline V gene lookup returns CDR1 SGHDT and CDR2 YYEEEE. CDR3 sequence (DNA): TGTGCCAGCACTATTGGACAGGGCCCAAGCGAGACCCAGTACTTC. Translated: CASTIGQGPSETQYF.

This clone was observed a single time. This sequence joins TRBV19 and TRBJ1-1; possible D gene TRBD1, 6 bases. CDR3 size: 14 residues. Trimming removed 5 bases from V and 4 bases from J, with 14 bases in between. The germline V gene has CDR1 LNHDA and CDR2 SQIVND (reference sequence). DNA for the CDR3: TGTGCCAGTAGTCCGCCCGGACAGCGCACTGAAGCTTTCTTT. It codes for CASSPPGQRTEAFF.

The CDR3 here is CASSHRGRVPYEQYF. As DNA, the CDR3 is TGTGCCAGCAGTCACAGGGGGCGCGTTCCCTACGAGCAGTACTTC. The chain carries TRBV28 and TRBJ2-7; the match to TRBD1 covers 9 bases. CDR3 size: 15 residues. V was pared by 5 bases and J by 2 bases, with 7 bases of the junction left unmatched. CDR1 is MDHEN and CDR2 is SYDVKM in the germline V gene.

The genes are TRBV11-2 and TRBJ2-7; D is unresolved. Trimming removed 5 bases from V and 3 bases from J, with 5 bases in between. This CDR3 contains 11 residues. Germline V lookup: CDR1 SGHAT, CDR2 FQNNGV. The CDR3 DNA sequence: TGTGCCAGCAGCGAGCACTACGAGCAGTACTTC. Amino acid sequence: CASSEHYEQYF.

V gene TRBV6-1 combines with J gene TRBJ2-7; 11 bases are a match to TRBD1. Germline V gene data show CDR1 as MNHNS and CDR2 as SASEGT. The junction had 4 bases not matched to a gene; V was cut back by 4 bases and J by 2 bases. There are 15 residues in the CDR3. This chain's CDR3 is CASSVGTGGAYEQYF. The CDR3 bases are TGTGCCAGCAGTGTTGGGACAGGGGGAGCCTACGAGCAGTACTTC.

The CDR3 reads CASYRAGGSYNEQFF. The CDR3 DNA reads TGTGCCAGCTACCGGGCGGGGGGGTCCTACAATGAGCAGTTCTTC. The V call is TRBV5-4, the J call TRBJ2-1, with 9 bases that match TRBD2. Trimming cost V 7 bases and J 1 base; bases outside gene matches: 6. CDR3 size: 15 residues. Germline CDR1 reads SGHNT; CDR2 reads YYREEE (reference sequence).

The chain carries TRBV9 and TRBJ2-7; 8 nucleotides line up with TRBD1. The CDR3 runs 16 residues. Per the germline V gene, CDR1 is SGDLS and CDR2 is YYNGEE. Trimming cost V 4 bases and J 0 bases; bases outside gene matches: 9. The CDR3 nucleotides read TGTGCCAGCAGCCCCTTGGGGACAGGCAGCTCCTACGAGCAGTACTTC. Protein product: CASSPLGTGSSYEQYF.

This clone appeared a few times. The chain uses TRBV10-3 and TRBJ2-6; no clear D. The CDR3 sequence is 15 residues long. Germline-derived CDR1 and CDR2 are ENHRY and SYGVKD. V was cut by 3 bases and J by 0 bases, with 6 bases left in between. The CDR3 reads CAISDQVSGANVLTF. The CDR3 bases are TGTGCCATCAGTGATCAGGTCTCTGGGGCCAACGTCCTGACTTTC.

V and J are TRBV19 and TRBJ1-6; D remains unclear. The germline V gene has CDR1 LNHDA and CDR2 SQIVND (reference sequence). The ends were cut back, 3 bases at V and 7 bases at J, with 7 bases in the middle. The CDR3 is made up of 13 amino acids. As DNA, the CDR3 is TGTGCCAGTAGTATGTTAAAAAATTCACCCCTCCACTTT. Its protein is CASSMLKNSPLHF.

This chain uses TRBV7-6 with TRBJ2-5, with 11 bases lining up with TRBD2. Unmatched junction bases numbered 2, after V lost 1 base and J lost 4 bases. CDR3 length equals 15 residues. Germline-derived CDR1 and CDR2 are SGHVS and FNYEAQ. DNA of the CDR3: TGTGCCAGCAGCTTAGTAGCGGGGGGGCCAGAGACCCAGTACTTC. This translates into CASSLVAGGPETQYF.

The chain employs TRBV2 and TRBJ1-4, with 7 bases aligning to TRBD1. The CDR3 covers 13 residues. CDR1 SNHLY and CDR2 FYNNEI come from the germline V gene. The trim removed 6 bases at V and 7 bases at J, leaving 5 bases unmatched. CDR3 loop: CASRQGLGEKLFF. CDR3 nucleotides: TGTGCCAGCAGACAGGGGCTGGGTGAAAAACTGTTTTTT.

The chain carries TRBV7-8 and TRBJ1-1; 7 bases agree with TRBD1. The trim removed 0 bases at V and 6 bases at J, leaving 16 bases unmatched. Germline loops: CDR1 SGHVS, CDR2 FQNEAQ. The CDR3 loop spans 18 amino acids. In DNA, the CDR3 is TGTGCCAGCAGCTTAGCCCCAGGGGTACAGGGGCTAAGGGCTGAAGCTTTCTTT. Protein product: CASSLAPGVQGLRAEAFF.

In its sample, this clone was seen a few times. The gene calls are TRBV19 and TRBJ1-1; no clear D. In germline, CDR1 is LNHDA, CDR2 SQIVND (reference sequence). V lost 3 bases and J lost 6, with 8 bases in between. The CDR3 covers 12 residues. CDR3 coding DNA: TGTGCCAGTAGTATCCGTGGGGCTGAAGCTTTCTTT. Amino acids: CASSIRGAEAFF.

The chain employs TRBV5-1 and TRBJ1-6; TRBD1 matches 8 bases. V lost 3 bases, J lost 5 bases, and 13 bases stayed unmatched. The V gene's germline CDR1 is SGHRS and CDR2 YFSETQ. The CDR3 is 18 residues long. CDR3 sequence (DNA): TGCGCCAGCAGCTCGACAGGGGTTTCACGAAATAATAATTCACCCCTCCACTTT. This translates into CASSSTGVSRNNNSPLHF.

The chain joins TRBV5-4 to TRBJ2-2; no reliable D call. The CDR3 is 14 amino acids. Germline CDR1 SGHNT, CDR2 YYREEE (reference sequence). Trimming shortened V by 0 bases and J by 6 bases, and 9 bases separated the two germline ends. The CDR3 region has the DNA TGTGCCAGCAGCTTGGGTAGGGCATCCGGGGAGCTGTTTTTT. Translating gives CASSLGRASGELFF.

As DNA, the CDR3 is TGTGCCAGCAACCAGGGACAGGGTCGCTACAATGAGCAGTTCTTC. Protein sequence: CASNQGQGRYNEQFF. The chain couples TRBV5-4 to TRBJ2-1; 9 bases align to TRBD1. This CDR3 is 15 amino acids long. CDR1 is SGHNT, CDR2 YYREEE, per germline (reference sequence). V lost 6 bases, J lost 3 bases, and 7 bases stayed unmatched.